This record concerns one TCR beta chain sequence. The antigen is not known. Trimming stripped 0 bases from V and 4 bases from J, with 18 bases between. This CDR3 has 17 residues. Germline assignment: CDR1 MGHRA and CDR2 YSYEKL. With 60 Vbeta and 13 Jbeta primers, the PCR was carried out. The method was immunoSEQ multiplex PCR; TCRdb's version includes in-frame clones alone and lacks a portion of them. Recorded for this sample: 100,000 to 150,000 clones. The sample belongs to a study of cytomegalovirus exposure and HLA in healthy donors. The study's findings and limits: Excluded were some V segments that proved indistinguishable, including TRBV6-2 and TRBV6-3. Presence/absence analyses took donor sequencing depth as roughly uniform. A few chains linked to CMV were shown in vitro to be specific for CMV antigens.

The sequencing sample was made of PBMCs. The sequence came from a man aged 25-45 years in good health and CMV-seronegative. The genes are TRBV4-1 and TRBJ1-2; possible D gene TRBD1, 6 bases. Written as DNA, the CDR3 is TGCGCCAGCAGCCAAGAATTAGGGACACTCCAATTCTATGGCTACACCTTC. Amino acids: CASSQELGTLQFYGYTF.